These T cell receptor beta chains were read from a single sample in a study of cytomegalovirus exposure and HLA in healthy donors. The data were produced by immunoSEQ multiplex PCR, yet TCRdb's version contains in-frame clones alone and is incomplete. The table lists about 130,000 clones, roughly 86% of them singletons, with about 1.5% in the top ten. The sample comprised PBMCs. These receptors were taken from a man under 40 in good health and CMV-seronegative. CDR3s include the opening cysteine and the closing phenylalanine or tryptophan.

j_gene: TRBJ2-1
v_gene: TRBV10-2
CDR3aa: CASPSGGEGGEQFF

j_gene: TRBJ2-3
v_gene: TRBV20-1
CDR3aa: CSARSDTQYF

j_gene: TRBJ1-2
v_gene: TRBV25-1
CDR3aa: CASRSRDRDYGYTF

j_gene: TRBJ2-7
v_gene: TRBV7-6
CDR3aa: CASSLAPTGAYEQYF

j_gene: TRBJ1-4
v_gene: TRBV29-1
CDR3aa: CSVEGSGNEKLFF

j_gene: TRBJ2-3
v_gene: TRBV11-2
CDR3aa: CASSPGLAAMGTQYF

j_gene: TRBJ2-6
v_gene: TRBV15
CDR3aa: CATSRDRIQGAGSVLTF

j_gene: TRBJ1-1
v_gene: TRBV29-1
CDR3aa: CSVPGQGAYTEAFF

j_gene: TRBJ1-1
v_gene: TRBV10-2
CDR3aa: CASRAEQGANTEAFF

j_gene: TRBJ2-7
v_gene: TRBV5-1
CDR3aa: CASSLEVGRVGEQYF

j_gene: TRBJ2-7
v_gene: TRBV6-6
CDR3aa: CASSYSGERNTYEQYF